The rows below give T cell receptor beta chains drawn from one sample of a study of blood T cell repertoires in COVID-19. The data were produced by immunoSEQ multiplex PCR, yet TCRdb's version contains in-frame clones alone and is incomplete. The data contain 150,000 to 200,000 clones, around 73% of them singletons. The specimen sequenced was PBMCs or T cells enriched from blood (not recorded which). Every receptor here comes from a woman between 45 and 60 years old who had recovered from COVID-19. The CDR3 runs from the conserved cysteine through the conserved F or W. The D gene is left open where the match is weak. Clone size is not always given. Where it is, it says once, few, many or a class for expanded clones.

D	size	V	J	DNA	CDR3
TRBD2	few	TRBV11-2	TRBJ2-1	TGTGCCAGCAGCTTAGAGAGGACTAGCGTGGGTGAGCAGTTCTTC	CASSLERTSVGEQFF
TRBD1	.	TRBV18	TRBJ1-5	TGTGCCAGCTCTCCTACGGGACAGAGAGATCAGCCCCAGCATTTT	CASSPTGQRDQPQHF
TRBD2	once	TRBV30	TRBJ2-2	TGTGCCTGGAGTCTCGGGGGAGGGGAGGCCGGGGAGCTGTTTTTT	CAWSLGGGEAGELFF
.	.	TRBV6-5	TRBJ1-1	TGTGCCAGCAGGGCAGGGGTTGGGACTTTCTTT	CASRAGVGTFF
TRBD2	.	TRBV28	TRBJ2-2	TGTGCCAGCAGTTTAGCGGGAGGGTACACCGGGGAGCTGTTTTTT	CASSLAGGYTGELFF
.	few	TRBV18	TRBJ1-4	TGTGCCAGCTCACCCCAACAGGGACTGTTTTTT	CASSPQQGLFF
TRBD1	.	TRBV18	TRBJ1-2	TGTGCCAGCTCACCACGGGGACAGGGGGGCGGCTACACCTTC	CASSPRGQGGGYTF
.	.	TRBV11-2	TRBJ1-3	TGTGCCAGCAGCTTATCGAGCTCTGGAAACACCATATATTTT	CASSLSSSGNTIYF
.	.	TRBV18	TRBJ1-1	TGTGCCAGCTCACCGGCCAGGGATGCTGAAGCTTTCTTT	CASSPARDAEAFF
.	few	TRBV7-9	TRBJ1-1	TGTGCCAGCAGCTTAGCTTCACAGGCCTCTGAAGCTTTCTTT	CASSLASQASEAFF
.	.	TRBV5-6	TRBJ1-5	TGTGCCAGCAGCTTGGTAGAAAATAGCAATCAGCCCCAGCATTTT	CASSLVENSNQPQHF
TRBD1	once	TRBV7-2	TRBJ1-4	TGTGCCAGCAGCCTGGGACAGACGAGAGAAAAACTGTTTTTT	CASSLGQTREKLFF
.	.	TRBV28	TRBJ1-1	TGTGCCAGCAGTCTCCCTCAGGGGCTCGGGAGGATTGAAGCTTTCTTT	CASSLPQGLGRIEAFF
.	.	TRBV28	TRBJ2-1	TGTGCCAGCAGTACCTACCTTCGACGGCAGGATGAGCAGTTCTTC	CASSTYLRRQDEQFF
TRBD2	once	TRBV11-3	TRBJ2-1	TGTGCCAGCAGCAAGCGACTAGCGGGGGACAATGAGCAGTTCTTC	CASSKRLAGDNEQFF
.	.	TRBV29-1	TRBJ2-1	TGCAGCGTCGGCCTTAGCCGTAATGAGCAGTTCTTC	CSVGLSRNEQFF
.	.	TRBV15	TRBJ1-6	TGTGCCACCAGCAGAGATCGGTTACGGGGTAATTCACCCCTCCACTTT	CATSRDRLRGNSPLHF
TRBD1	.	TRBV28	TRBJ2-1	TGTGCCAGCTACCCCGGGACAGGATACAATGAGCAGTTCTTC	CASYPGTGYNEQFF
TRBD2	.	TRBV24-1	TRBJ2-1	TGTGCCACCAGTGTCACTAGCGACTGGGATGAGCAGTTCTTC	CATSVTSDWDEQFF
.	.	TRBV6-1	TRBJ1-5	TGTGCCAGCAGTGAAGCGCTTCGAGGGAGGAACAATCAGCCCCAGCATTTT	CASSEALRGRNNQPQHF
TRBD2	few	TRBV19	TRBJ2-1	TGTGCCAGTAGTACTAGCGGGAGGGCTGAGCAGTTCTTC	CASSTSGRAEQFF
TRBD1	once	TRBV7-9	TRBJ2-1	TGTGCCAGCAGCGTTACAGGGGGTAGCTACAATGAGCAGTTCTTC	CASSVTGGSYNEQFF
TRBD1	.	TRBV28	TRBJ1-2	TGTGCCAGCAGTTTACCCACTGGACAGGGGAGCTATGGCTACACCTTC	CASSLPTGQGSYGYTF
TRBD2	few	TRBV9	TRBJ2-3	TGTGCCAGCAGCGTCGATGGGACTAGCGCAAGGGCAGATACGCAGTATTTT	CASSVDGTSARADTQYF
.	.	TRBV11-2	TRBJ2-1	TGTGCCAGCAGCTTGGGGCCGGTGGACAGAATACATGAGCAGTTCTTC	CASSLGPVDRIHEQFF
.	once	TRBV20-1	TRBJ2-1	TGCAGTGCTAGTCTGGGGGGGACATCCCCCTACAATGAGCAGTTCTTC	CSASLGGTSPYNEQFF
TRBD2	.	TRBV5-4	TRBJ2-7	TGTGCCAGCAGCCCGGGACTAGCGGAGGGGGGGTCCTACGAGCAGTACTTC	CASSPGLAEGGSYEQYF
TRBD1	.	TRBV30	TRBJ1-2	TGTGCCTGGAGCCATTTGCGGACAGGGGGTCCGAGGGACTATGGCTACACCTTC	CAWSHLRTGGPRDYGYTF
.	.	TRBV7-2	TRBJ1-5	TGTGCCAGCAGCTTACGTGCGGGGACCAATCAGCCCCAGCATTTT	CASSLRAGTNQPQHF
.	.	TRBV19	TRBJ2-2	TGTGCCAGTAGTACAAGACAGAACGGGGAGCTGTTTTTT	CASSTRQNGELFF
TRBD2	.	TRBV30	TRBJ2-2	TGTGCCCACCGTCTAGCGGGAGGCACCGGGGAGCTGTTTTTT	CAHRLAGGTGELFF
TRBD1	.	TRBV28	TRBJ1-1	TGTGCCAGCGTATCCTCCGGGACAGGTAACACTGAAGCTTTCTTT	CASVSSGTGNTEAFF
.	.	TRBV29-1	TRBJ1-1	TGCAGCGGGGTCAGGGTTGGTAACACTGAAGCTTTCTTT	CSGVRVGNTEAFF
TRBD1	.	TRBV19	TRBJ1-1	TGTGCCAGTAGTCCGGGACAGGGGGTACGGAACACTGAAGCTTTCTTT	CASSPGQGVRNTEAFF
.	.	TRBV15	TRBJ1-4	TGTGCCACCAGCAGAGTCGGCGGAGAAAAACTGTTTTTT	CATSRVGGEKLFF
.	.	TRBV2	TRBJ2-1	TGTGCCAGCAGGGGGGCCGGTGAGCAGTTCTTC	CASRGAGEQFF
TRBD2	.	TRBV5-1	TRBJ2-1	TGCGCCAGCAGCTCCGGACTAGCGGGAGGGAGTGAGCAGTTCTTC	CASSSGLAGGSEQFF
TRBD2	once	TRBV7-2	TRBJ2-3	TGTGCCAGCAGCTTAAACGGGAGGCCGAGCACAGATACGCAGTATTTT	CASSLNGRPSTDTQYF
TRBD2	.	TRBV9	TRBJ2-5	TGTGCCAGCAGCGTAGGGGCTAGCGGATACCAAGAGACCCAGTACTTC	CASSVGASGYQETQYF
TRBD1	.	TRBV27	TRBJ1-5	TGTGCCAGCAGACTGGCGCCCGGGACAGGCAATCAGCCCCAGCATTTT	CASRLAPGTGNQPQHF
.	.	TRBV6-5	TRBJ2-2	TGTGCCAGCAGTTACCCTACAGGCCTGAACACCGGGGAGCTGTTTTTT	CASSYPTGLNTGELFF
TRBD2	once	TRBV5-1	TRBJ2-2	TGCGCCAGCAGGGGACTAGCGGGAGAGTTGAGTATTAATCCCGGGGAGCTGTTTTTT	CASRGLAGELSINPGELFF
TRBD1	.	TRBV9	TRBJ2-2	TGTGCCAGCAGCGGACAGGGAACCGGGGAGCTGTTTTTT	CASSGQGTGELFF
TRBD2	.	TRBV6-5	TRBJ2-5	TGTGCCAGCAGTTACTCGGAACGGGAGGGGGTGGAGACCCAGTACTTC	CASSYSEREGVETQYF
TRBD2	.	TRBV4-2	TRBJ2-1	TGTGCCAGCAGCCAAGAGGGCGGGAGAGTGTACAATGAGCAGTTCTTC	CASSQEGGRVYNEQFF
.	.	TRBV24-1	TRBJ2-3	TGTGCCACCAGTGATTTAAATTGGGACACATACACAGATACGCAGTATTTT	CATSDLNWDTYTDTQYF